A single sample gave rise to the 15 T cell receptor beta chains below, sequenced in a study of vaccination and CD4 T cells after COVID-19. The treatment denotes: roughly 10-day PBMC culture with coronavirus spike peptide pools or control peptides (ViraFEST assay). At the Johns Hopkins FTIC core, DNA taken from cultured CD4+ T cells was sequenced by way of the Oncomine TCR Beta short-read assay. TCRdb redid the calling of the PCR reads with MiXCR, one entry per CDR3 protein. The sample consists of 12,000 or so distinct CDR3 sequences, roughly 44% of them appearing once. Their antigens are not known. Source material: CD4+ T cells from blood, cultured in vitro. Source of these receptors: a human donor who had recovered from COVID-19.

V gene TRBV6-1 combines with J gene TRBJ2-1; the D call may be TRBD1 or TRBD2 (5 bases each). Trimming took 6 bases from V and 2 from J, leaving 17 bases between them. The germline V gene has CDR1 MNHNS and CDR2 SASEGT. The CDR3 sequence is 16 residues long. The CDR3 is CASRRSGTAAYNEQFF. The DNA of the CDR3 is TGTGCCAGCAGGCGCTCCGGGACGGCCGCCTACAATGAGCAGTTCTTC.

This sequence joins TRBV5-4 and TRBJ1-2; possibly TRBD1 for D (5 bases). The CDR3 is made up of 14 amino acids. The V gene lost 2 bases and the J gene lost 6 bases, with 14 bases spanning the gap. The germline CDR1 and CDR2 sequences are SGHNT and YYREEE (reference sequence). CDR3 residues: CASSFPGTENGYTF. DNA for the CDR3: TGTGCCAGCAGCTTCCCCGGGACCGAAAATGGCTACACCTTC.

V is TRBV5-1 and J is TRBJ1-1; D remains ambiguous. V lost 4 bases and J 0 bases, leaving 7 bases between the germline ends. The CDR3 extends over 13 amino acids. CDR1 and CDR2 (germline): SGHRS, YFSETQ. CDR3 nucleotides: TGCGCCAGCAGCCCGAGGGTGAACACTGAAGCTTTCTTT. It codes for CASSPRVNTEAFF.

This chain joins TRBV6-1 and TRBJ1-2; no reliable D call. CDR1 MNHNS and CDR2 SASEGT come from the germline V gene. This CDR3 is built from 14 residues. The V end was cut by 8 bases, the J end by 8 bases, with 21 bases between. CDR3 loop: CASAHREGAGGYTF. CDR3 in DNA: TGTGCCAGCGCACATCGGGAGGGCGCGGGAGGCTACACCTTC.

This clonotype was observed a few times. This chain links TRBV6-2 or TRBV6-3 with TRBJ1-1, with D perhaps TRBD1 (5 bases). This CDR3 comprises 15 residues. V was pared by 2 bases and J by 4 bases, with 14 bases between. Looked up from germline, CDR1 is MNHEY and CDR2 is SVGEGT. The CDR3 region is CASSYREGPSTEAFF. The CDR3 region has the DNA TGTGCCAGCAGTTACCGGGAGGGGCCGAGCACTGAAGCTTTCTTT.

This clonotype was counted only a few times. The chain recombines TRBV30 with TRBJ2-2, with 11 bases aligning to TRBD2. This CDR3 is built from 17 residues. The germline V gene encodes CDR1 GTSNPN and CDR2 SVGIG (reference sequence). Trimming removed 1 base from V and 5 bases from J; junction bases left unmatched: 9. CDR3 region: CAWSGASGGFSTGELFF. As DNA, the CDR3 is TGTGCCTGGAGTGGGGCTAGCGGGGGGTTTAGTACCGGGGAGCTGTTTTTT.

The chain is built from TRBV10-1 and TRBJ2-1; no clear D gene. This CDR3 is built from 13 residues. Between the trimmed V and J ends, which lost 3 bases and 3 bases, there was a span of 6 bases. Germline CDR1 WNHNN, CDR2 SYGVQD (reference sequence). CDR3 coding DNA: TGCGCCAGCAGTGACTCCATCTACAATGAGCAGTTCTTC. As protein: CASSDSIYNEQFF.

This clonotype was seen more than once but under ten times. The V and J genes are TRBV6-2 or TRBV6-3 and TRBJ2-2, with TRBD1 matching 11 bases. CDR3 length: 19 amino acids. Trimming cost V 2 bases and J 1 base; bases outside gene matches: 9. The germline V gene encodes CDR1 MNHEY and CDR2 SVGEGT. The CDR3: CASSYVMGQGDRNTGELFF. In nucleotides, the CDR3 is TGTGCCAGCAGTTACGTAATGGGACAGGGGGATCGGAACACCGGGGAGCTGTTTTTT.

The V call is TRBV6-5, the J call TRBJ2-5, with D tentatively TRBD1 (5 bases). The ends were cut back, 2 bases at V and 4 bases at J, with 20 bases in the middle. CDR1 is MNHEY, CDR2 SVGAGI, per germline. The CDR3 consists of 17 residues. The CDR3 coding sequence is TGTGCCAGCAGTTACCGACCCCCCTGGGGCCTGGGAGAGACCCAGTACTTC. As protein: CASSYRPPWGLGETQYF.

This clonotype was seen only a few times. The chain couples TRBV28 to TRBJ1-5, with TRBD1 identical over 8 bases. The CDR3 has 15 amino acids. V shed 6 bases, J shed 5 bases, and the junction held 9 bases outside the gene matches. CDR1 MDHEN and CDR2 SYDVKM come from the germline V gene. In DNA, the CDR3 is TGTGCCAGCAGACCTGGACAGGGAAACCATCAGCCCCAGCATTTT. Protein sequence: CASRPGQGNHQPQHF.

The chain links TRBV9 to TRBJ2-2; tentative D call: TRBD1 (6 bases). V lost 4 bases to trimming and J lost 1 base, with 11 bases between them. Germline CDR1 is SGDLS and CDR2 is YYNGEE. The length of the CDR3 is 15 residues. CDR3 residues: CASSPIQGNTGELFF. CDR3 nucleotides: TGTGCCAGCAGCCCGATACAGGGGAACACCGGGGAGCTGTTTTTT. The whole variable domain, remainder taken from reference TRBV9 and TRBJ2-2, is DSGVTQTPKHLITATGQRVTLRCSPRSGDLSVYWYQQSLDQGLQFLIQYYNGEERAKGNILERFSAQQFPDLHSELNLSSLELGDSALYFCASSPIQGNTGELFFGEGSRLTVL.

The chain is built from TRBV6-1 and TRBJ1-2; D is ambiguous. V shed 10 bases and J shed 1 base, with 13 bases lying between them. CDR1 and CDR2 from the germline V gene are MNHNS and SASEGT. The CDR3 spans 13 residues. The CDR3 sequence is CATITDSNYGYTF. The CDR3 coding sequence is TGTGCCACCATCACAGATAGTAACTATGGCTACACCTTC.

This clonotype appeared a few times. The CDR3: CASSPQGQGEWSSYNEQFF. The CDR3 DNA reads as TGTGCCAGCAGCCCGCAGGGACAGGGAGAATGGAGCTCCTACAATGAGCAGTTCTTC. V gene TRBV7-2 combines with J gene TRBJ2-1, with TRBD1 matching over 9 bases. CDR1 is SGHTA and CDR2 is FQGNSA in the germline V gene. The CDR3 runs to 19 residues. J gave up 0 bases and V 5 bases, and 14 bases lay outside the gene matches.

The table lists this clonotype with a count of one. This chain joins TRBV5-6 and TRBJ2-1; no clear D gene. The CDR3 is made up of 13 amino acids. Germline CDR1 and CDR2: SGHDT and YYEEEE. The V and J ends lost 3 bases and 5 bases respectively, with 9 bases between them. The CDR3, as DNA: TGTGCCAGCAGCTCGGACCGGAACAATGAGCAGTTCTTC. Translated, it gives CASSSDRNNEQFF.

The V call is TRBV29-1, the J call TRBJ1-3; weak D call: TRBD1 (6 bases). Trimming removed 4 bases from V and 2 bases from J, with 15 bases in between. The CDR3 sequence is 15 residues long. CDR1 is SQVTM, CDR2 ANQGSEA, per germline. The CDR3 spells CSVGGGGMTGNTIYF. In nucleotides, the CDR3 is TGCAGCGTTGGAGGGGGGGGAATGACTGGAAACACCATATATTTT. Variable domain in full (rest from reference TRBV29-1 and TRBJ1-3): SAVISQKPSRDICQRGTSLTIQCQVDSQVTMMFWYRQQPGQSLTLIATANQGSEATYESGFVIDKFPISRPNLTFSTLTVSNMSPEDSSIYLCSVGGGGMTGNTIYFGEGSWLTVV.